This entry lists 16 T cell receptor beta chains sequenced from one sample in a study of early T cells in non-severe SARS-CoV-2 infection. In TCRdb, the 5' RACE reads were re-called with MiXCR into one record per CDR3 protein. Seen here are tens of thousands of distinct CDR3 sequences, around 13% observed once, and the top ten hold around 3.9%. Material for sequencing was whole blood. The source of these receptors is an adult who was a healthcare worker with PCR-confirmed SARS-CoV-2 infection or an uninfected control (not recorded which).

This rearrangement joins TRBV12-5 to TRBJ1-2; D is possibly TRBD1 (5 bases). The CDR3 runs to 16 residues. Germline CDR1 is LGHNT and CDR2 is FRNRAP. Trimming pared 6 bases from V and 0 bases from J, leaving 17 bases between. The CDR3 nucleotides read TGTGCTAGTGGAAACCGCAGGGATGCCCCTAACTATGGCTACACCTTC. Encoded protein: CASGNRRDAPNYGYTF.

This chain links TRBV9 with TRBJ2-5, with 7 bases lining up with TRBD1. Germline V gene lookup returns CDR1 SGDLS and CDR2 YYNGEE. The junction had 7 bases not matched to a gene; V was cut back by 0 bases and J by 2 bases. The CDR3 loop spans 16 amino acids. This CDR3 reads CASSVAHRGPQETQYF. CDR3 coding DNA: TGTGCCAGCAGCGTAGCACACAGGGGACCTCAAGAGACCCAGTACTTC.

This clonotype was recorded a few times. This chain connects TRBV10-2 to TRBJ2-1; D possibly matches TRBD1 or TRBD2 (6 bases each). Germline CDR1 and CDR2: WSHSY and SAAADI. The CDR3 extends over 17 amino acids. Trimming took off 0 bases at V and 3 bases at J, with 15 bases between the two ends. The CDR3 nucleotides are TGCGCCAGCAGTGAGTCGATTACGGGGGCCGGCTACAATGAGCAGTTCTTC. Translation: CASSESITGAGYNEQFF.

V usage is TRBV7-9 and J usage is TRBJ2-7; D unclear. Trimming removed 5 bases at V and 4 bases at J, with 9 bases between. CDR3 length: 12 amino acids. CDR1 is SEHNR and CDR2 is FQNEAQ in the germline V gene (reference sequence). The CDR3 nucleotides are TGTGCCAGCAGCCGTGCATCGTACGAGCAGTACTTC. This translates into CASSRASYEQYF.

This clonotype occurred many times. The V call is TRBV6-6, the J call TRBJ1-1; 7 bases agree with TRBD1. The ends lost 2 bases at V and 5 bases at J; junction bases unmatched: 2. CDR1 and CDR2 from the germline V gene are MNHNY and SVGAGI (reference sequence). This CDR3 has 13 amino acids. CDR3 region: CASSYAQGTEAFF. The CDR3 coding sequence is TGTGCCAGCAGTTACGCACAGGGGACTGAAGCTTTCTTT.

In this sample, this clonotype turned up many times. The rearrangement links TRBV7-9 to TRBJ2-5; the D is unclear. CDR3 size: 14 residues. Germline loops: CDR1 SEHNR, CDR2 FQNEAQ (reference sequence). The ends were cut back, 5 bases at V and 0 bases at J, with 10 bases in the middle. The CDR3 DNA reads as TGTGCCAGCAGCGCCAGCAGCAACCAAGAGACCCAGTACTTC. It is translated as CASSASSNQETQYF. The full variable domain, rest sourced from reference TRBV7-9 and TRBJ2-5, is DTGVSQNPRHKITKRGQNVTFRCDPISEHNRLYWYRQTLGQGPEFLTYFQNEAQLEKSRLLSDRFSAERPKGSFSTLEIQRTEQGDSAMYLCASSASSNQETQYFGPGTRLLVL.

This clonotype was detected many times. The DNA of the CDR3 is TGTGCCACCAGCAGAGCGAGGGGAGCTAACTATGGCTACACCTTC. Its translation is CATSRARGANYGYTF. This chain uses TRBV15 with TRBJ1-2, with a tentative D call TRBD1 (5 bases). Germline-derived CDR1 and CDR2 are LNHNV and YYDKDF (reference sequence). Trimming shortened V by 1 base and J by 0 bases, and 9 bases separated the two germline ends. This CDR3 contains 15 residues.

This chain links TRBV3-1 with TRBJ1-2; 8 nucleotides align to TRBD1. The ends lost 5 bases at V and 0 bases at J; junction bases unmatched: 11. The CDR3 extends over 17 amino acids. The germline V gene has CDR1 LGHDT and CDR2 YNNKEL (reference sequence). CDR3 region: CASSYSWTGTTNYGYTF. CDR3 coding DNA: TGTGCCAGCAGCTACAGCTGGACAGGGACCACTAACTATGGCTACACCTTC.

The chain couples TRBV11-2 to TRBJ2-1; 11 positions match TRBD2. V shed 4 bases and J 7 bases; nucleotides not matched to a gene: 6. CDR3 length: 15 residues. Looked up from germline, CDR1 is SGHAT and CDR2 is FQNNGV. The CDR3 coding sequence is TGTGCCAGCAGCTCTCCTAGCGGGGGGCTGAATGAGCAGTTCTTC. It yields the protein CASSSPSGGLNEQFF.

This clonotype was observed a few times. The V and J genes are TRBV9 and TRBJ1-3, with a tentative D call TRBD1 (6 bases). Germline CDR1 and CDR2: SGDLS and YYNGEE. V was pared by 2 bases and J by 2 bases, with 8 bases between. The CDR3 runs to 14 residues. DNA for the CDR3: TGTGCCAGCAGCGTGGGGGCGGCTGGAAACACCATATATTTT. Amino acid sequence: CASSVGAAGNTIYF.

This chain joins TRBV4-1 and TRBJ2-4; 7 bases line up with TRBD2. This CDR3 contains 16 residues. In germline, CDR1 is MGHRA, CDR2 YSYEKL. V was clipped by 0 bases and J by 5 bases; unmatched bases: 7. The CDR3 region has the DNA TGCGCCAGCAGCCAAGACGGGCAGCTAGCGGAAAACATTCAGTACTTC. It is translated as CASSQDGQLAENIQYF.

This clonotype was found a few times. The chain carries TRBV4-3 and TRBJ1-2, with D perhaps TRBD1 (5 bases). Germline lookup yields CDR1 LGHNA and CDR2 YSLEER. The CDR3 runs to 16 residues. Trimming left V 0 bases short and J 0 bases short, with 11 bases between. The DNA for the CDR3 is TGCGCCAGCAGCCAAGATCGGGGCGGTCCTAACTATGGCTACACCTTC. Its protein is CASSQDRGGPNYGYTF.

This chain links TRBV12-3 or TRBV12-4 with TRBJ2-2; D uncertain. The CDR3 runs to 14 residues. V lost 5 bases and J lost 2, with 9 bases in between. The CDR3 DNA reads TGTGCCAGCAGTCCTCGTTTAAACACCGGGGAGCTGTTTTTT. It is translated as CASSPRLNTGELFF.

This clonotype has at least ten counts. The chain joins TRBV3-1 to TRBJ2-1; TRBD2 might be the D (5 bases). Trimming took off 1 base at V and 12 bases at J, with 10 bases between the two ends. CDR1 is LGHDT, CDR2 YNNKEL, per germline (reference sequence). The CDR3 is 12 residues long. Here the CDR3 reads CASSQVLARQFF. The CDR3 DNA sequence: TGTGCCAGCAGCCAAGTGCTAGCTAGGCAGTTCTTC.

The gene calls are TRBV7-6 and TRBJ2-6, with 10 nucleotides matching TRBD1. This CDR3 has 17 residues. Germline CDR1 reads SGHVS; CDR2 reads FNYEAQ. After removal of 5 bases from V and 0 bases from J, the junction contained 4 bases not matched to a gene. The CDR3 DNA reads TGTGCCAGCAGCCCCGGGACAGGGGACTCTGGGGCCAACGTCCTGACTTTC. Protein product: CASSPGTGDSGANVLTF.

This clonotype was found a few times. DNA of the CDR3: TGTGCCATCAGTGACGAACGACAGGGAGGTGTCTATGGCTACACCTTC. It codes for CAISDERQGGVYGYTF. This rearrangement joins TRBV10-3 to TRBJ1-2, with 7 bases fitting TRBD1. CDR3 size: 16 residues. The V gene end was trimmed by 3 bases and the J gene end by 4 bases; junction bases not matched to a gene: 11. Germline V gene lookup returns CDR1 ENHRY and CDR2 SYGVKD.